Following are 28 T cell receptor beta chains from one sample sequenced in a study of molecular identifiers for immune sequencing clone quantification (dated by TCRdb to 2016 to 2018). Receptors were amplified or captured by PCR. Reads for this sample came from an Illumina HiSeq 4000. TCRdb reran the public reads through fastp at Q25 and MiXCR, keeping productive beta chains. Identical CDR3 proteins give one entry, which carries the most common genes and DNA. Present in this sample are some 8,500 distinct CDR3 sequences, around 14% of which were seen just once. The top ten constitute roughly 1.5% of the sample. The specimen sequenced was naive CD8+ T cells from blood, with Jurkat cell RNA spiked in. The sample's cell subset or site label is to be understood as: FACS-sorted CD8+CD4-CCR7+CD45RA+ naive T cells. The receptors shown here come from a human donor in good health. Some libraries in this study had Jurkat cell RNA spiked in.

This clonotype is termed medium-sized (0.01 to 0.1%). This chain connects TRBV2 to TRBJ1-5; TRBD1 aligns across 11 bases. Unmatched junction bases numbered 14, after V lost 9 bases and J lost 7 bases. Germline V gene data show CDR1 as SNHLY and CDR2 as FYNNEI. This CDR3 has 16 amino acids. The DNA of the CDR3 is TGTGCCAGTAAGAAAGGACAGGGGGCAAATAACCAGCCCCAGCATTTT. This encodes CASKKGQGANNQPQHF.

This clonotype has at least ten counts. DNA for the CDR3: TGTGCCAGCAGCTTGATGACCTCTGGGGCCAACGTCCTGACTTTC. Translation: CASSLMTSGANVLTF. The gene calls are TRBV7-2 and TRBJ2-6; D is ambiguous. Per germline, CDR1 SGHTA and CDR2 FQGNSA. V lost 3 bases to trimming and J lost 0 bases, with 6 bases between them. The CDR3 contains 15 residues.

In its sample, this clonotype ranks as medium-sized. The J gene is TRBJ2-5, the V gene TRBV23-1; TRBD1 agrees at 10 bases. TRBV23-1 is designated an ORF whose function remains uncertain. The CDR3 runs to 15 residues. Trimming took 6 bases from V and 6 from J; bases not matched to a gene: 10. This CDR3 reads CASSPGTGVRKTQYF. CDR3 DNA: TGCGCCAGCAGCCCCGGGACAGGGGTCCGAAAGACCCAGTACTTC.

This clonotype is medium-sized (0.01 to 0.1%) within its sample. The chain uses TRBV5-1 and TRBJ2-7; 10 bases map to TRBD2. Germline CDR1 is SGHRS and CDR2 is YFSETQ. Losses at the gene ends were 0 bases for V and 6 bases for J; bases not matched to a gene: 3. The CDR3 consists of 14 residues. The CDR3 sequence is CASSLELAGLEQYF. The CDR3 nucleotides are TGCGCCAGCAGCTTGGAACTAGCGGGACTCGAGCAGTACTTC.

The chain employs TRBV27 and TRBJ2-5, with a tentative D call TRBD2 (5 bases). Trimming took off 8 bases at V and 5 bases at J, with 18 bases between the two ends. The germline V gene encodes CDR1 MNHEY and CDR2 SMNVEV (reference sequence). The CDR3 has 14 residues. The CDR3 DNA reads as TGTGCCAGCGGTCAAGGGCTAGCACCCGAGACCCAGTACTTC. Translated: CASGQGLAPETQYF.

Worth noting for this clonotype: Given a much more abundant clone one base away, this may be a read error. J is TRBJ2-1 and V is TRBV7-9; 10 bases line up with TRBD2. The CDR3 runs 17 residues. Germline V CDR1 and CDR2: SEHNR, FQNEAQ (reference sequence). V shed 4 bases and J 3 bases; nucleotides not matched to a gene: 9. CDR3 sequence reads: CASSSDLAGEIYNEQFF. The CDR3 nucleotides read TGTGCCAGCAGCTCTGATCTAGCGGGAGAGATCTACAATGAGCAGTTCTTC.

At least ten counts were recorded for this clonotype. The J gene is TRBJ2-7, the V gene TRBV7-9; tentative D call: TRBD2 (6 bases). V gave up 8 bases and J gave up 3 bases, with 17 bases separating them. The V gene's germline CDR1 is SEHNR and CDR2 FQNEAQ (reference sequence). This CDR3 is 14 amino acids long. The CDR3 loop is CASSGGLSFYEQYF. CDR3 in DNA: TGTGCCAGCTCTGGAGGGCTAAGCTTCTACGAGCAGTACTTC.

This clonotype was counted many times. This chain uses TRBV14 with TRBJ2-7; D ambiguous. There are 14 residues in the CDR3. CDR1 is SGHDN, CDR2 FVKESK, per germline. V shed 3 bases and J shed 1 base, with 10 bases lying between them. CDR3 coding DNA: TGTGCCAGCAGCCAGCTGACATCATCCTACGAGCAGTACTTC. Amino acids: CASSQLTSSYEQYF.

Of note for this clonotype: One end of the junction varies from germline; a read error may be responsible. The J gene is TRBJ2-7, the V gene TRBV19, with a tentative D call TRBD2 (5 bases). Germline V gene lookup returns CDR1 LNHDA and CDR2 SQIVND (reference sequence). CDR3 length equals 15 residues. The CDR3 loop reads CASIMVALSSYEQYF. The CDR3 DNA reads as TGCGCCAGTATTATGGTAGCGCTCAGCTCCTACGAGCAGTACTTC.

This clonotype ranks as medium-sized. The chain recombines TRBV7-9 with TRBJ1-1; 8 bases match TRBD1. Germline-derived CDR1 and CDR2 are SEHNR and FQNEAQ (reference sequence). This CDR3 has 14 residues. Trimming at V came to 7 bases and at J to 2 bases, leaving 6 bases not matched to a gene. CDR3 loop: CASTDRGPNTEAFF. The CDR3 DNA is TGTGCCAGCACCGACAGGGGACCTAACACTGAAGCTTTCTTT. The variable domain in full, completed from reference TRBV7-9 and TRBJ1-1, reads DTGVSQNPRHKITKRGQNVTFRCDPISEHNRLYWYRQTLGQGPEFLTYFQNEAQLEKSRLLSDRFSAERPKGSFSTLEIQRTEQGDSAMYLCASTDRGPNTEAFFGQGTRLTVV.

The J gene is TRBJ2-7, the V gene TRBV6-2 or TRBV6-3, with TRBD2 matching over 10 bases. Germline V gives CDR1 MNHEY, CDR2 SVGEGT. V dropped 3 bases and J dropped 3; count of bases not matched to a gene: 8. This CDR3 is built from 16 residues. This CDR3 reads CASSYLAGASYYEQYF. CDR3 sequence (DNA): TGTGCCAGCAGTTATCTAGCGGGAGCCTCCTACTACGAGCAGTACTTC.

The V and J genes are TRBV28 and TRBJ2-3; D call uncertain. Trimming left V 9 bases short and J 4 bases short, with 17 bases between. Germline V gene lookup returns CDR1 MDHEN and CDR2 SYDVKM. The CDR3 spans 14 residues. The CDR3 DNA follows: TGTGCCAGTAATTTAAGGGCCGCCCCAGATACGCAGTATTTT. It yields the protein CASNLRAAPDTQYF.

This clonotype was picked up one time. V and J are TRBV28 and TRBJ2-7, with TRBD2 identical over 11 bases. The CDR3 consists of 16 residues. Trimming took 6 bases from V and 6 from J; bases not matched to a gene: 13. Germline V gives CDR1 MDHEN, CDR2 SYDVKM. The CDR3 coding sequence is TGTGCCAGCAGCGGACGACTAGCGGGATGTGCCGGCGAGCAGTACTTC. It translates to CASSGRLAGCAGEQYF.

This clonotype qualifies as medium-sized (0.01 to 0.1%). J is TRBJ2-7 and V is TRBV29-1; D may correspond to TRBD1 or TRBD2 (5 bases each). From germline, CDR1 is SQVTM and CDR2 ANQGSEA. Trimming removed 4 bases at V and 7 bases at J, with 20 bases between. This CDR3 region has 14 residues. The CDR3 region is CSVAGTASLGEQYF. The CDR3 DNA sequence: TGCAGCGTTGCGGGGACGGCGTCCTTAGGGGAGCAGTACTTC.

This clonotype has just one count. This chain connects TRBV12-3 or TRBV12-4 to TRBJ1-6; 8 positions agree with TRBD1. This CDR3 has 16 amino acids. V lost 5 bases to trimming and J lost 10 bases; unmatched junction nucleotides: 13. The CDR3 protein is CASSPTGVTYESPLHF. In DNA form, the CDR3 reads TGTGCCAGCAGTCCGACAGGGGTAACCTATGAGTCACCCCTCCACTTT.

This clonotype is judged medium-sized (0.01 to 0.1%). The chain combines TRBV29-1 with TRBJ2-7; possibly TRBD1 for D (6 bases). In germline, CDR1 is SQVTM, CDR2 ANQGSEA. The length of the CDR3 is 12 residues. Trimming took off 4 bases at V and 5 bases at J, with 12 bases between the two ends. The CDR3 loop is CSVATGLHEQYF. The CDR3 bases are TGCAGCGTTGCTACAGGGCTCCACGAGCAGTACTTC.

By sample fraction, this clonotype is medium-sized. This chain links TRBV28 with TRBJ2-3; TRBD2 matches at 11 bases. Trimming cost V 4 bases and J 4 bases; bases outside gene matches: 4. Per germline, CDR1 MDHEN and CDR2 SYDVKM. The CDR3 is 15 residues long. CDR3 residues: CASSYLAGGPDTQYF. In nucleotides, the CDR3 is TGTGCCAGCAGTTACTTAGCGGGAGGGCCAGATACGCAGTATTTT. Supplemented by reference TRBV28 and TRBJ2-3, the full variable domain reads DVKVTQSSRYLVKRTGEKVFLECVQDMDHENMFWYRQDPGLGLRLIYFSYDVKMKEKGDIPEGYSVSREKKERFSLILESASTNQTSMYLCASSYLAGGPDTQYFGPGTRLTVL.

This clonotype qualifies as medium-sized. The chain links TRBV20-1 to TRBJ2-5, with 7 bases matching TRBD1. The CDR3 totals 16 residues. From germline, CDR1 is DFQATT and CDR2 SNEGSKA (reference sequence). V trimming: 0 bases; J trimming: 0 bases; junction bases outside the gene matches: 7. Written as DNA, the CDR3 is TGCAGTGCTAGAGATGACTTGACAGGGTACCAAGAGACCCAGTACTTC. It yields the protein CSARDDLTGYQETQYF.

Ten or more counts support this clonotype. J is TRBJ2-7 and V is TRBV29-1; 7 nucleotides line up with TRBD2. The V gene's germline CDR1 is SQVTM and CDR2 ANQGSEA. The V gene end was trimmed by 3 bases and the J gene end by 1 base; junction bases not matched to a gene: 6. The CDR3 contains 14 residues. The CDR3 sequence is CSVEFAGVSYEQYF. CDR3 nucleotides: TGCAGCGTTGAGTTTGCGGGAGTTTCCTACGAGCAGTACTTC.

In this sample, this clonotype is medium-sized. The chain links TRBV3-1 to TRBJ2-7; a weak D match, TRBD2 (7 bases). The CDR3 runs 14 residues. Trimming shortened V by 7 bases and J by 3 bases, and 16 bases separated the two germline ends. Germline CDR1 and CDR2: LGHDT and YNNKEL (reference sequence). CDR3 nucleotide sequence: TGTGCCAGCACCCTGGGGGGGCGAAGCTACGAGCAGTACTTC. Translation gives CASTLGGRSYEQYF.

The table lists this clonotype with many counts. This chain joins TRBV13 and TRBJ2-3; D gene uncertain. CDR1 and CDR2 (germline): PRHDT, FYEKMQ (reference sequence). There are 12 residues in the CDR3. The V gene lost 3 bases and the J gene lost 5 bases, with 6 bases spanning the gap. The CDR3 sequence is CASSFLQDTQYF. In DNA form, the CDR3 reads TGTGCCAGCAGCTTCCTACAAGATACGCAGTATTTT.

In this sample, this clonotype turned up many times. The rearrangement uses TRBV4-2 and TRBJ2-2; D might be TRBD1 (7 bases). This CDR3 contains 15 residues. The germline gives CDR1 LGHNA, CDR2 YNFKEQ. Trimming removed 1 base at V and 10 bases at J, with 16 bases between. The CDR3 loop reads CASSQGEGGGEELFF. In nucleotides, the CDR3 is TGTGCCAGCAGCCAAGGTGAAGGAGGGGGCGAGGAGCTGTTTTTT.

Sample share makes this clonotype medium-sized. This sequence joins TRBV20-1 and TRBJ2-5, with unresolved D. V dropped 0 bases and J dropped 3 bases, with 2 bases sitting between them. Germline V gene lookup returns CDR1 DFQATT and CDR2 SNEGSKA (reference sequence). CDR3 length: 11 residues. The CDR3 coding sequence is TGCAGTGCTAGAGATAAAGAGACCCAGTACTTC. It encodes CSARDKETQYF.

The CDR3 DNA reads as TGTGCCAGCAGTTACCTAGCGGGAGGGGCGGGTATGCAGTATTTT. Translation gives CASSYLAGGAGMQYF. This chain uses TRBV6-2 or TRBV6-3 with TRBJ2-3; 12 bases are a match to TRBD2. J lost 11 bases, V lost 2 bases, and 8 bases had no gene match. Germline values: CDR1 MNHEY, CDR2 SVGEGT. CDR3 size: 15 residues.

As for this clonotype: This could be a read error, since a much larger clone is one nucleotide away. The rearrangement uses TRBV28 and TRBJ2-7, with D perhaps TRBD2 (7 bases). Germline CDR1 reads MDHEN; CDR2 reads SYDVKM. V was cut by 3 bases and J by 6 bases, with 27 bases left in between. The CDR3 contains 18 residues. The CDR3 region has the DNA TGTGCCAGCAGTTTTCGTACTAGCAGGAGGGGGGGGGGGCTCGAGCAGTACTTC. Its translation is CASSFRTSRRGGGLEQYF.

As to this clonotype: A much bigger clone sits one base away, suggesting this may be a read error. The CDR3 nucleotides are TGTGCCAGCAGTGAAGAACGGGGGTATGGTTGCGAGCAGTACTTC. Protein: CASSEERGYGCEQYF. The V and J genes are TRBV6-1 and TRBJ2-7; a possible D gene is TRBD2 (6 bases). Trimming removed 1 base from V and 6 bases from J, with 16 bases in between. The CDR3 consists of 15 residues. The germline V gene encodes CDR1 MNHNS and CDR2 SASEGT.

This clonotype came up many times. The gene calls are TRBV7-3 and TRBJ2-3; D may match TRBD1 or TRBD2 (6 bases each). Germline V gene data show CDR1 as SGHTA and CDR2 as FQGTGA. Trimming removed 2 bases from V and 0 bases from J, with 9 bases in between. CDR3 size: 15 residues. The CDR3 loop reads CASSLFGGSTDTQYF. The CDR3 DNA sequence: TGTGCCAGCAGCTTATTCGGGGGCAGCACAGATACGCAGTATTTT.

Many counts were recorded for this clonotype. V gene TRBV19 combines with J gene TRBJ2-1, with D hard to call. The CDR3 spans 16 residues. Looked up from germline, CDR1 is LNHDA and CDR2 is SQIVND (reference sequence). Trimming took off 3 bases at V and 0 bases at J, with 12 bases between the two ends. Here the CDR3 reads CASSMSHQSSYNEQFF. Here the CDR3 DNA reads TGTGCCAGTAGTATGTCACATCAGAGCTCCTACAATGAGCAGTTCTTC.